This T cell receptor (beta chain) derives from a study of blood T cell repertoires in COVID-19. About the study: The samples span acute and convalescent COVID-19 from the United States, Italy and Spain.

As originally analysed: By means of reference gene primer amplification, nucleated cell counts were estimated. Assay used: immunoSEQ multiplex PCR; TCRdb lists only in-frame clones, some missing. Clonal size and the V and J genes are those of that table, whereas D and trimming came from the DNA. The data show roughly 100,000 clones, about four fifths seen once. Germline V gene sequence: CDR1 MNHEY, CDR2 SMNVEV (reference sequence). This CDR3 region has 15 residues. V was clipped by 1 base and J by 6 bases; unmatched bases: 7. J is TRBJ1-2 and V is TRBV27; 8 bases map to TRBD1. Sequencing was performed on peripheral blood. This clonotype was obtained from a woman aged 70-85 years with acute or convalescent COVID-19. CDR3 nucleotide sequence: TGTGCCAGCAGTTTATTCGCTGCAGGGGGCCATGGCTACACCTTC. This translates into CASSLFAAGGHGYTF.